This TCR beta chain was captured in a study of CD8+CD57+ T cells in acquired aplastic anemia. Overall study context: DNA recovered from sorted CD4+ and CD8+ cells had a mean of roughly 3 ug. Study results and caveats: Patients were compared with controls for CD8+ Simpson's diversity, and no significant difference emerged. Comparison of patients with controls identified roughly 27 shared CD8+ CDR3 sequences.

Germline V gene data show CDR1 as SGHRS and CDR2 as YFSETQ. The CDR3 consists of 17 residues. Trimming cost V 0 bases and J 7 bases, with 22 bases left between them. Individuals selected for sequencing had exhibited CD8+CD57+ cell expansion on flow cytometry. By the time of blood sampling, patients had still received no therapy. About this clonotype: What it binds is not known.

The template used for profiling TCR beta VDJ and CDR3 was genomic DNA. TCRdb independently ran MiXCR on the reads; one entry per CDR3 protein. The sample lists about 470,000 distinct CDR3 sequences, about a third occurring once. V is TRBV5-1 and J is TRBJ1-2; maybe TRBD1 (5 bases). Sequencing input: sorted CD4+, CD8+, or CD8+CD57+ T cells (not recorded which) from PBMCs. The source is a human donor with aplastic anemia. The CDR3 DNA follows: TGCGCCAGCAGCTTGGCCGGGGCCGCCTCTAGGTTCGGTGGCTACACCTTC. Translation gives CASSLAGAASRFGGYTF.